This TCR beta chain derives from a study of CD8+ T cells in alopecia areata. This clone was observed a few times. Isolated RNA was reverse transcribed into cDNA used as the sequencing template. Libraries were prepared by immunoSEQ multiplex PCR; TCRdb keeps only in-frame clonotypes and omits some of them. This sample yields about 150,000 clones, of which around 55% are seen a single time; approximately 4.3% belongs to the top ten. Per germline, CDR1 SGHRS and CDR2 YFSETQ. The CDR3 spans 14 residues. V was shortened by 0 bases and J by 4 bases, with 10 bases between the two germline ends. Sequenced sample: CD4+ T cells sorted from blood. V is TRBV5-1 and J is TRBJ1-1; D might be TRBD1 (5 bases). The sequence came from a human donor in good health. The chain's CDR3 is CASSLGGGFTEAFF. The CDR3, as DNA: TGCGCCAGCAGCTTGGGTGGGGGTTTCACTGAAGCTTTCTTT.